The clone carrying this T cell receptor beta chain was seen only once. Its target is unknown. This entry is derived from a study of cytomegalovirus exposure and HLA in healthy donors. The wider study: From HLA-typed donors, an early data release held around 85 million unique TCRs. Overall study findings and caveats: The authors confirmed in vitro that a few CMV-associated chains were specific for CMV antigens. Accurate predictions that matched the HLA-A and HLA-B alleles of most subjects were reportedly made from TCR beta sequences.

CDR1 ENHRY and CDR2 SYGVKD come from the germline V gene. The CDR3 totals 13 residues. The V end was cut by 2 bases, the J end by 2 bases, with 6 bases between. PCR amplification relied on 60 Vbeta primers (plus 13 Jbeta primers). Some clones are missing from TCRdb's copy, which holds only in-frame ones; the method was immunoSEQ multiplex PCR. Of 40,000 to 55,000 clones in the sample, less than 85% were seen once. The clonotype was recovered from a man in his thirties or forties in good health and CMV-seropositive. Sequencing was performed on PBMCs. This sequence joins TRBV10-3 and TRBJ1-2; D is possibly TRBD1 (5 bases). The CDR3 spells CAISEDRNYGYTF. As DNA, the CDR3 is TGTGCCATCAGTGAGGACAGAAACTATGGCTACACCTTC.